The 8 T cell receptor beta chains given below trace back to one sample, sequenced in a study of blood T cell repertoires in COVID-19. TCRdb's copy holds only in-frame clones and misses some; the assay was immunoSEQ multiplex PCR. The data hold a few hundred thousand clones, with under 85% observed a single time. Sequenced material: PBMCs or T cells enriched from blood (not recorded which). Receptor source: a woman between 45 and 65 years old who had recovered from COVID-19.

In DNA form, the CDR3 reads TGTGCCAGCAGCTTCTATACAGCAGTTTCTTCTGAAGCTTTCTTT. Encoded protein: CASSFYTAVSSEAFF. V and J are TRBV7-9 and TRBJ1-1; D call uncertain. This CDR3 has 15 amino acids. Germline loops: CDR1 SEHNR, CDR2 FQNEAQ (reference sequence). Trimming shortened V by 3 bases and J by 6 bases, and 17 bases separated the two germline ends.

The rearrangement joins TRBV5-8 to TRBJ1-2; D is uncertain. The CDR3 totals 14 residues. CDR1 and CDR2 (germline): SGHTS, YDEGEE. Trimming took 7 bases from V and 4 from J, leaving 17 bases between them. This chain's CDR3 is CASGEPGSTYGYTF. CDR3 DNA sequence: TGTGCCAGCGGGGAGCCGGGGTCGACCTATGGCTACACCTTC.

The chain links TRBV5-1 to TRBJ1-1, with 9 bases matching TRBD1. This CDR3 spans 20 amino acids. Losses at the gene ends were 1 base for V and 1 base for J; bases not matched to a gene: 17. Germline V gene sequence: CDR1 SGHRS, CDR2 YFSETQ. The CDR3, as DNA: TGCGCCAGCAGCTTGAAGTCTGCTTCCGGGACAGGGATCCCGAACACTGAAGCTTTCTTT. It translates to CASSLKSASGTGIPNTEAFF.

The J gene is TRBJ2-7, the V gene TRBV2; tentative D call: TRBD1 (6 bases). Germline V gene sequence: CDR1 SNHLY, CDR2 FYNNEI. Trimming stripped 6 bases from V and 3 bases from J, with 15 bases between. The CDR3 length is 14 residues. The CDR3 spells CASSGQGIDYEQYF. The CDR3 DNA reads TGTGCCAGCAGCGGTCAGGGGATTGACTACGAGCAGTACTTC.

Here the CDR3 reads CASSAGRVYEQYF. As DNA, the CDR3 is TGTGCCAGCAGTGCGGGTCGGGTTTACGAGCAGTACTTC. The gene calls are TRBV2 and TRBJ2-7; D remains unclear. CDR1 is SNHLY and CDR2 is FYNNEI in the germline V gene. This CDR3 comprises 13 residues. Between the trimmed V and J ends, which lost 4 bases and 4 bases, there was a span of 11 bases.

The V and J genes are TRBV9 and TRBJ2-7; D might be TRBD2 (6 bases). This CDR3 region has 15 residues. CDR1 and CDR2 (germline): SGDLS, YYNGEE. V dropped 3 bases and J dropped 0 bases, with 13 bases sitting between them. CDR3 residues: CASSAYSGSSYEQYF. CDR3 DNA: TGTGCCAGCAGCGCGTATAGCGGAAGCTCCTACGAGCAGTACTTC.

The chain employs TRBV6-5 and TRBJ2-1; 9 bases line up with TRBD1. After removal of 6 bases from V and 6 bases from J, the junction contained 9 bases not matched to a gene. Germline V gene data show CDR1 as MNHEY and CDR2 as SVGAGI. The CDR3 is 15 amino acids. CDR3 amino acids: CASSRTGGFSNEQFF. The CDR3 DNA reads as TGTGCCAGCAGCCGAACAGGGGGCTTCTCCAATGAGCAGTTCTTC.

This chain connects TRBV7-2 to TRBJ2-1; D is possibly TRBD1 (6 bases). Per germline, CDR1 SGHTA and CDR2 FQGNSA. The V end was cut by 3 bases, the J end by 5 bases, with 17 bases between. This CDR3 comprises 16 residues. The CDR3 sequence is CASSFRGGGENNEQFF. CDR3 sequence (DNA): TGTGCCAGCAGCTTCAGAGGGGGTGGGGAGAACAATGAGCAGTTCTTC. Combining the CDR3 with reference TRBV7-2 and TRBJ2-1 gives the whole variable domain GAGVSQSPSNKVTEKGKDVELRCDPISGHTALYWYRQSLGQGLEFLIYFQGNSAPDKSGLPSDRFSAERTGGSVSTLTIQRTQQEDSAVYLCASSFRGGGENNEQFFGPGTRLTVL.